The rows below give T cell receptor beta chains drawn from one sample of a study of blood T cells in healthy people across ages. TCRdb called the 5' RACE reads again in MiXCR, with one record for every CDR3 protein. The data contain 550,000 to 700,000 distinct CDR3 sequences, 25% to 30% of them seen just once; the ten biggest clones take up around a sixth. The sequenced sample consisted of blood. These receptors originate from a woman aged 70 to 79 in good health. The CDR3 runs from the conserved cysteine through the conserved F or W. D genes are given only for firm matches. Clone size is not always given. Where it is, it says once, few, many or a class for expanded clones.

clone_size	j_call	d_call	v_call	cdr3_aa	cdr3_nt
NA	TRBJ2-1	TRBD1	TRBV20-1	CSARGISYNEQFF	TGCAGTGCCAGGGGGATTTCCTACAATGAGCAGTTCTTC
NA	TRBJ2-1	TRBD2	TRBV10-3	CAISEGRGVRNEQFF	TGTGCCATCAGTGAGGGGCGGGGGGTTCGCAATGAGCAGTTCTTC
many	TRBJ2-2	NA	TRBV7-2	CASSSGGWRTGELFF	TGTGCCAGCAGCTCCGGGGGCTGGCGGACCGGGGAGCTGTTTTTT
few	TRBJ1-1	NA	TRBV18	CASSISGGGHTEAFF	TGTGCCAGCTCAATTTCGGGAGGAGGCCACACTGAAGCTTTCTTT
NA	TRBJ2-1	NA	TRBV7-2	CASSFDQLPQFF	TGTGCCAGCAGCTTTGATCAACTCCCCCAGTTCTTC
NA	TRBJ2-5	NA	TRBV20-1	CSVSQGGETQYF	TGCAGTGTCTCTCAGGGGGGAGAGACCCAGTACTTC
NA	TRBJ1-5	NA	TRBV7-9	CASSLIGFGQPQHF	TGTGCCAGCAGCTTAATAGGGTTCGGTCAGCCCCAGCATTTT
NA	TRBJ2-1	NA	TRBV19	CASSIQGGAYNEQFF	TGTGCCAGTAGTATTCAGGGGGGCGCCTACAATGAGCAGTTCTTC
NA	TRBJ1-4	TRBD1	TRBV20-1	CSARVLGQGTEKLFF	TGCAGTGCTAGAGTCCTCGGACAGGGGACCGAAAAACTGTTTTTT
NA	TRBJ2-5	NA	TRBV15	CATSRGPRGEETQYF	TGTGCCACCAGCAGAGGTCCTCGGGGCGAGGAGACCCAGTACTTC
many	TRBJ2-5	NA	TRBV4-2	CASSQDGGGQETQYF	TGTGCCAGCAGCCAAGATGGCGGCGGGCAAGAGACCCAGTACTTC
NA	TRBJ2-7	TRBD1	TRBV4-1	CASTPTGLSYEQYF	TGCGCCAGCACCCCGACAGGGTTAAGTTACGAGCAGTACTTC
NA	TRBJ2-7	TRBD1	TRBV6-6	CASRGQGALEQYF	TGTGCCAGCCGTGGCCAGGGGGCCCTCGAGCAGTACTTC
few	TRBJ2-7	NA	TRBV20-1	CSARSPGLQYEQYF	TGCAGTGCTAGATCCCCGGGACTTCAATACGAGCAGTACTTC
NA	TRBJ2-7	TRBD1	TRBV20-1	CSARDSGTVSSYEQYF	TGCAGTGCTAGAGATTCCGGGACAGTGAGCTCCTACGAGCAGTACTTC
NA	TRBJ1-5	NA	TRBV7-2	CASSLGTDSNQPQHF	TGCGCCAGCAGCTTGGGGACGGATAGCAATCAGCCCCAGCATTTT
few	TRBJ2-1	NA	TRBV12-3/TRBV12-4	CASSLWSDGGNEQFF	TGTGCCAGCAGTTTATGGTCTGATGGGGGCAATGAGCAGTTCTTC
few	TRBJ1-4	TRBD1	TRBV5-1	CASSLGTGINEKLFF	TGCGCCAGCAGCTTGGGGACAGGGATTAATGAAAAACTGTTTTTT
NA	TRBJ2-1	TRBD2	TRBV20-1	CSARRGLAGLNEQFF	TGCAGTGCTAGACGGGGCCTAGCGGGGCTCAATGAGCAGTTCTTC
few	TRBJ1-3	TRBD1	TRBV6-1	CASSPTGVAGNTIYF	TGTGCCAGCAGTCCCACAGGGGTCGCTGGAAACACCATATATTTT
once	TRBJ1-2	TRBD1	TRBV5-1	CASSYYAGGSGGYTF	TGTGCCAGCAGCTATTACGCAGGGGGGTCCGGTGGCTACACCTTC
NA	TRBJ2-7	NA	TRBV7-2	CASSSTWGEQYF	TGTGCCAGCAGCTCTACTTGGGGGGAGCAGTACTTC
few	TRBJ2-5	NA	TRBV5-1	CASSLGAGIRETQYF	TGCGCCAGCAGCTTGGGAGCCGGGATCAGGGAGACCCAGTACTTC
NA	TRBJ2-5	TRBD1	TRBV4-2	CASSLGQGGFQETQYF	TGTGCCAGCAGCCTGGGACAGGGTGGCTTCCAAGAGACCCAGTACTTC
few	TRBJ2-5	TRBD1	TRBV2	CASSEGGGRQETQYF	TGTGCCAGCAGTGAAGGAGGGGGCCGCCAAGAGACCCAGTACTTC
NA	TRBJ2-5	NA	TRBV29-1	CSVDLQGGETQYF	TGCAGCGTTGATCTCCAGGGCGGAGAGACCCAGTACTTC
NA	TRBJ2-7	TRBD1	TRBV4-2	CASSGTGGKNEQYF	TGTGCCAGCAGCGGGACAGGGGGCAAAAACGAGCAGTACTTC
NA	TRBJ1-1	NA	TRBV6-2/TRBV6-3	CASSAGTLMNTEAFF	TGTGCCAGCAGTGCCGGGACACTGATGAACACTGAAGCTTTCTTT
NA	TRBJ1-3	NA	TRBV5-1	CASSLEGLGNTIYF	TGCGCCAGCAGCTTGGAAGGTCTTGGAAACACCATATATTTT
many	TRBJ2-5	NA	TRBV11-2	CASSGGGTQYF	TGTGCCAGCAGCGGCGGAGGGACCCAGTACTTC
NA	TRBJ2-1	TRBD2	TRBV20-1	CSHLAGDEQFF	TGCAGTCACCTAGCGGGGGATGAGCAGTTCTTC
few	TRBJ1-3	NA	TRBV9	CASSSPSGLSHSGNTIYF	TGTGCCAGCAGCTCCCCTTCGGGCCTTTCACACTCTGGAAACACCATATATTTT
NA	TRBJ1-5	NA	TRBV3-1	CASSQDLGYNQPQHF	TGTGCCAGCAGCCAAGATCTAGGGTACAATCAGCCCCAGCATTTT
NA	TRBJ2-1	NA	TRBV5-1	CASSLAGTEEEEQFF	TGCGCCAGCAGCTTGGCCGGGACCGAAGAGGAAGAGCAGTTCTTC
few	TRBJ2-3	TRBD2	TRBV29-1	CSVELADTDTQYF	TGCAGCGTTGAACTAGCGGACACAGATACGCAGTATTTT
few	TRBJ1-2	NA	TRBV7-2	CASSLVGTVGYTF	TGTGCCAGCAGCTTAGTAGGCACGGTTGGCTACACCTTC
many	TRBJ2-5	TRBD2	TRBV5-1	CASSLGPAGGQETQYF	TGCGCCAGCAGCTTGGGTCCAGCGGGGGGCCAAGAGACCCAGTACTTC
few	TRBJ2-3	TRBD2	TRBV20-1	CSAGPGLGPRAVHF	TGCAGTGCTGGACCGGGACTAGGACCTAGAGCAGTACATTTT
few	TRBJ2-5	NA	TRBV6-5	CASSYSNRVETQYF	TGTGCCAGCAGTTACTCGAACAGGGTCGAGACCCAGTACTTC
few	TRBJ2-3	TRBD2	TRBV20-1	CSALTSGRGDTQYF	TGCAGTGCGCTGACTAGCGGGCGAGGAGATACGCAGTATTTT
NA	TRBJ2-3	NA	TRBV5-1	CASSSRHGTDTQYF	TGCGCCAGCAGCTCGCGGCACGGGACGGATACGCAGTATTTT
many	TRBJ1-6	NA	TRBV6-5	CATTRGESYNSPLHF	TGTGCCACCACACGGGGGGAGAGCTATAATTCACCCCTCCACTTT
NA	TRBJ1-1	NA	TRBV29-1	CSVEDQISTEAFF	TGCAGCGTTGAAGATCAAATAAGCACTGAAGCTTTCTTT
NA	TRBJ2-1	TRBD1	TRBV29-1	CSVPRGRGQVNEQFF	TGCAGCGTCCCCCGGGGCAGGGGGCAAGTTAATGAGCAGTTCTTC
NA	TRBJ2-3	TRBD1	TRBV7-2	CASSITGVDTDTQYF	TGTGCCAGCAGTATTACAGGGGTTGACACAGATACGCAGTATTTT
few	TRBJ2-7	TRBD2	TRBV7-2	CASSLGLAEIYEQYF	TGTGCCAGCAGCTTGGGACTAGCGGAGATCTACGAGCAGTACTTC
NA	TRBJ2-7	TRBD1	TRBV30	CAWSVGDRASEQYF	TGTGCCTGGAGTGTCGGGGACAGGGCAAGCGAGCAGTACTTC
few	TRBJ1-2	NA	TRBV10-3	CAIVGEGFRGYTF	TGTGCCATCGTCGGGGAGGGATTCAGGGGCTACACCTTC
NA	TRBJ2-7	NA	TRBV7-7	CASSRGPRSSYEQYF	TGTGCTAGCAGCCGGGGACCGAGGAGCTCCTACGAGCAGTACTTC
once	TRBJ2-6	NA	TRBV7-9	CASSELPRERRANVLTF	TGTGCCAGCAGCGAATTGCCCAGGGAACGTAGGGCCAACGTCCTGACTTTC
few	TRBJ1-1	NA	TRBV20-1	CSAPTGYTEAFF	TGCAGTGCGCCTACAGGGTACACTGAAGCTTTCTTT
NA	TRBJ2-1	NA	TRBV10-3	CAIRTDMQRNEQFF	TGTGCCATCAGGACGGATATGCAAAGAAATGAGCAGTTCTTC
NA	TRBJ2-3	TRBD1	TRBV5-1	CASSLPLTGEADTQYF	TGCGCCAGCAGCTTGCCACTGACAGGGGAGGCAGATACGCAGTATTTT
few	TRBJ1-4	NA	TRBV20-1	CSARVGQNPSF	TGCAGTGCTAGAGTCGGGCAGAACCCCTCTTTT
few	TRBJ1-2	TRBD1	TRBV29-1	CSVEVGQGIISGYTF	TGCAGCGTTGAAGTGGGACAGGGAATTATAAGTGGCTACACCTTC
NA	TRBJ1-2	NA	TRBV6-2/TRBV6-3	CASSIGYGYTF	TGTGCCAGCAGTATCGGCTATGGCTACACCTTC
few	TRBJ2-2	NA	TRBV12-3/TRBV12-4	CASGLTGTGELFF	TGTGCCAGCGGGTTGACTGGAACCGGGGAGCTGTTTTTT
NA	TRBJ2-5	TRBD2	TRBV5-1	CASSLVPSGAGETQYF	TGCGCCAGCAGCTTGGTACCTAGCGGGGCCGGGGAGACCCAGTACTTC
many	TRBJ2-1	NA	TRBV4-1	CASSQEGSSYNEQFF	TGCGCCAGCAGCCAAGAAGGGAGCTCCTACAATGAGCAGTTCTTC